This entry features one T cell receptor (beta chain) sequence. The CDR3 runs 14 residues. CDR1 and CDR2 (germline): MGHRA, YSYEKL. The V gene lost 6 bases and the J gene lost 0 bases, with 11 bases spanning the gap. Sequenced by immunoSEQ multiplex PCR; TCRdb stores in-frame clones only, minus some. This table has almost 95,000 clones, roughly 72% appearing once. The sample comes from a study of blood T cell repertoires in COVID-19. This chain links TRBV4-1 with TRBJ2-5; TRBD2 is a possible D gene (5 bases). The clonotype originates from a woman in her sixties in a cohort sampled during active or convalescent COVID-19. Material: peripheral blood. The CDR3 protein is CASRRTGYQETQYF. CDR3 sequence (DNA): TGCGCCAGCAGACGGACGGGGTACCAAGAGACCCAGTACTTC.